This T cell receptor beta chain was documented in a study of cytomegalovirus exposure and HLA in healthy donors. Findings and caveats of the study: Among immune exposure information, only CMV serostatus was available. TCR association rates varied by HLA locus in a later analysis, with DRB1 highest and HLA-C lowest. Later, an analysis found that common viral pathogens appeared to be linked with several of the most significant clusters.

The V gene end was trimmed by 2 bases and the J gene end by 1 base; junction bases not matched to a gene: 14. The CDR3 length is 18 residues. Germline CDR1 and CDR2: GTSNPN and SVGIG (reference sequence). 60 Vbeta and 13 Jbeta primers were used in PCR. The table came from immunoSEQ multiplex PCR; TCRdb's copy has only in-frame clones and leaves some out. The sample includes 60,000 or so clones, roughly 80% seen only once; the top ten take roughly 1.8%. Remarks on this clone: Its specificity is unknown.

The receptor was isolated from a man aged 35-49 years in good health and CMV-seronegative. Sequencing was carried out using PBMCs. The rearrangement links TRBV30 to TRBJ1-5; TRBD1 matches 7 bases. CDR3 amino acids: CAWSNRGWDSRSNQPQHF. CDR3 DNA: TGTGCCTGGAGTAACCGGGGCTGGGACAGTCGGAGCAATCAGCCCCAGCATTTT. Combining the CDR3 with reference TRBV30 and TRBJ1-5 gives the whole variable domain SQTIHQWPATLVQPVGSPLSLECTVEGTSNPNLYWYRQAAGRGLQLLFYSVGIGQISSEVPQNLSASRPQDRQFILSSKKLLLSDSGFYLCAWSNRGWDSRSNQPQHFGDGTRLSIL.